These T cell receptor beta chains were read from a single sample in a study of control samples from healthy donors and cancer patients. Produced via immunoSEQ multiplex PCR; TCRdb's table is partial and in-frame only. The top ten clones hold under 4% of a sample with approximately 97,000 clones, roughly 92% of them seen once. Material for sequencing was blood. The source of these receptors is a human donor in good health. The donor label of this sample is uncertain. The CDR3 runs from the conserved cysteine through the conserved F or W. The D gene is left open where the match is weak. Rows give clone size only sometimes, using once, few, many, or a class for an expanded clone.

clone_size,d_call,cdr3_length,v_call,j_call,cdr3_nt,cdr3_aa
NA,TRBD1,17,TRBV7-8,TRBJ2-2,TGTGCCAGCAGCCGGCTGTATTGGGACAGTAACACCGGGGAGCTGTTTTTT,CASSRLYWDSNTGELFF
once,NA,14,TRBV2,TRBJ1-6,TGTGCCAGCATGGACGAGAGGAATAATTCACCCCTCCACTTT,CASMDERNNSPLHF
NA,NA,15,TRBV19,TRBJ2-2,TGTGCCAGTAGTATCGGAGGGTTTAGGACCGGGGAGCTGTTTTTT,CASSIGGFRTGELFF
NA,NA,14,TRBV11-3,TRBJ2-2,TGTGCCAGCAGCATGGGACAGAACACCGGGGAGCTGTTTTTT,CASSMGQNTGELFF
NA,NA,20,TRBV19,TRBJ2-1,TGTGCCAGTAGTCCTCGGGGGGCGGGTGGGCCCTACGGCTCCTACAATGAGCAGTTCTTC,CASSPRGAGGPYGSYNEQFF
few,NA,12,TRBV25-1,TRBJ1-5,TGTGCCAGCGGGGAAAGCCCCTGGGCCCAGCATTTT,CASGESPWAQHF
NA,NA,14,TRBV29-1,TRBJ2-1,TGCAGCGTTTGTAGCAGGATTCTAGGGGATGAGCAGTTCTTC,CSVCSRILGDEQFF
NA,NA,17,TRBV5-6,TRBJ2-5,TGTGCCAGCAGCTTGGCCGTGGGGACAAGGGTGCAAGAGACCCAGTACTTC,CASSLAVGTRVQETQYF
NA,NA,12,TRBV6-5,TRBJ1-1,TGTGCCAGCCGAGTTGGGACCACTGAAGCTTTCTTT,CASRVGTTEAFF
NA,NA,19,TRBV10-3,TRBJ1-2,TGTGCCATCAGTGAGTCGACTCTACTCGGGACCTTCGGACGAGGCGGCTACACCTTC,CAISESTLLGTFGRGGYTF
NA,NA,14,TRBV6-1,TRBJ1-5,TGTGCCAGCAGTGAATATAATATCAATCAGCCCCAGCATTTT,CASSEYNINQPQHF
NA,NA,15,TRBV3-1/TRBV3-2,TRBJ1-2,TGTGCCAGCAGCCCCCGGCAGGAGACCTTCTATGGCTACACCTTC,CASSPRQETFYGYTF
NA,NA,13,TRBV7-8,TRBJ1-1,TGTGCCAGCCAAGGATGGGGGGTTTCTGAAGCTTTCTTT,CASQGWGVSEAFF
NA,NA,11,TRBV24-1,TRBJ2-7,TGTGCCACTTCCGGAGGGGGCGAGCAGTACTTC,CATSGGGEQYF
NA,NA,17,TRBV14,TRBJ1-1,TGTGCCAGCAGCCGAAGGGGGGTCCAGAACCCGGACACTGAAGCTTTCTTT,CASSRRGVQNPDTEAFF
NA,NA,12,TRBV2,TRBJ1-2,TGTGCCAGCAGTGAGCAGAAGTATGGCTACACCTTC,CASSEQKYGYTF
once,NA,17,TRBV7-5,TRBJ2-3,TGTGCCAGAAGCTTAGGGGACGGAGTAGCAGGCACAGATACGCAGTATTTT,CARSLGDGVAGTDTQYF
NA,NA,14,TRBV7-9,TRBJ1-3,TGTGCCAGCAGCCTAACAGGGTTAGGAAACACCATATATTTT,CASSLTGLGNTIYF
NA,NA,17,TRBV24-1,TRBJ2-3,TGTGCCACCAGTGATTTGCAGGACGGAGCTAGCACAGATACGCAGTATTTT,CATSDLQDGASTDTQYF
NA,NA,14,TRBV6-6,TRBJ1-3,TGTGCCAGCAGCAGTGACAAGACTAGAAACACCATATATTTT,CASSSDKTRNTIYF
once,NA,14,TRBV27,TRBJ1-2,TGTGCCAGCAGTTCCCGCGAAGGCTCCAGTGGCTACACCTTC,CASSSREGSSGYTF
NA,NA,14,TRBV2,TRBJ1-1,TGTGCCAGCAGTGAATTCGCACAGGCCCTGGAGGCTTTCTTT,CASSEFAQALEAFF
NA,NA,16,TRBV6-1,TRBJ1-5,TGTGCCAGCAGTGAAGTGGTAACGGGGAGAAATCAGCCCCAGCATTTT,CASSEVVTGRNQPQHF
once,NA,12,TRBV18,TRBJ1-2,TGTGCCAGCTCAGCGGACACTTATGGCTACACCTTC,CASSADTYGYTF
NA,NA,12,TRBV5-4,TRBJ1-2,TGTGCCAGCAGGGGGACAAGGTATGGCTACACCTTC,CASRGTRYGYTF
NA,NA,14,TRBV18,TRBJ1-1,TGTGCCAGCTCACTTGCCCTAGGACGGGTTGAAGCTTTCTTT,CASSLALGRVEAFF
NA,NA,15,TRBV30,TRBJ2-4,TGTGCCTGGAGTCTTGGGGGGACGGTGAAAAACATTCAGTACTTC,CAWSLGGTVKNIQYF
NA,TRBD1,17,TRBV18,TRBJ1-5,TGTGCCAGCTCACCGGGACCCCGGGACAGGGCGTATCAGCCCCAGCATTTT,CASSPGPRDRAYQPQHF
NA,NA,17,TRBV15,TRBJ1-2,TGTGCCACCAGCAGAACACTTGAACGACTCAGAGCCTATGGCTACACCTTC,CATSRTLERLRAYGYTF
NA,NA,15,TRBV7-6,TRBJ1-5,TGTGCCAGCAGCCGCTGGGGGGGAGGCAATCAGCCCCAGCATTTT,CASSRWGGGNQPQHF
NA,TRBD2,15,TRBV2,TRBJ2-4,TGTGCCAGCAGACGACTAGCGGGGGGGAGGGACATTCAGTACTTC,CASRRLAGGRDIQYF
NA,NA,16,TRBV19,TRBJ1-5,TGTGCCAGTAGTATTGCAGGGAATGGAAAAGGTCAGCCCCAGCATTTT,CASSIAGNGKGQPQHF
NA,NA,11,TRBV24-1,TRBJ2-7,TGTGCCACCAGTGTCGGTGGCGAGCAGTACTTC,CATSVGGEQYF
NA,NA,17,TRBV3-1/TRBV3-2,TRBJ2-2,TGTGCCAGCAGCCAAAACTCCGACAGGTATAACACCGGGGAGCTGTTTTTT,CASSQNSDRYNTGELFF
NA,NA,16,TRBV7-9,TRBJ1-1,TGTGCCAGCAGCTTAGGGGGGCAGCATGGGAACACTGAAGCTTTCTTT,CASSLGGQHGNTEAFF
NA,NA,13,TRBV7-9,TRBJ2-7,TGTGCCAGCAGCTTGAGGCAGACCTACGAGCAGTACTTC,CASSLRQTYEQYF
once,TRBD2,16,TRBV7-9,TRBJ2-5,TGTGCCAGCAGCTTAGCGACGAGCGGGGTAGAAGAGACCCAGTACTTC,CASSLATSGVEETQYF
NA,NA,16,TRBV4-3,TRBJ1-6,TGCGCCAGCAGCCAGGGCCGACAAATCATAAGTTCACCCCTCCACTTT,CASSQGRQIISSPLHF
NA,NA,14,TRBV19,TRBJ1-1,TGTGCCAGTAGTATGCACAGGGAAAACACTGAAGCTTTCTTT,CASSMHRENTEAFF
once,NA,15,TRBV4-3,TRBJ1-1,TGCGCCAGCAGCCAAGATCGGGTCATGAACACTGAAGCTTTCTTT,CASSQDRVMNTEAFF
NA,NA,12,TRBV7-3,TRBJ2-2,TGTGCCAGCAGCCCAGGGGCCGGGGAGCTGTTTTTT,CASSPGAGELFF
NA,NA,14,TRBV19,TRBJ2-2,TGTGCCAGTAGTATAGAAGTCGGGACCGGGGAGCTGTTTTTT,CASSIEVGTGELFF
NA,TRBD1,17,TRBV3-1/TRBV3-2,TRBJ2-2,TGTGCCAGCAGCCTACGGAGACAGGGCGCGAACACCGGGGAGCTGTTTTTT,CASSLRRQGANTGELFF
NA,TRBD1,15,TRBV9,TRBJ1-2,TGTGCCAGCAGCGTAGAGTGGGAGGGGGCAAGTGGCTACACCTTC,CASSVEWEGASGYTF
NA,NA,15,TRBV5-1,TRBJ2-1,TGCGCCAGCAGCTTGACGGGGCTGGGATACAATGAGCAGTTCTTC,CASSLTGLGYNEQFF
NA,NA,15,TRBV9,TRBJ2-2,TGTGCCAGCAGCGTAACAGGGAATAAGGCCGGGGAGCTGTTTTTT,CASSVTGNKAGELFF
NA,TRBD1,15,TRBV5-1,TRBJ1-1,TGCGCCAGCAGCACTTTACCGGGACAGACTACCGAAGCTTTCTTT,CASSTLPGQTTEAFF
NA,TRBD1,14,TRBV30,TRBJ2-2,TGTGCCTGGAGGGGGGACAGGGGGACCGGGGAGCTGTTTTTT,CAWRGDRGTGELFF
NA,NA,19,TRBV7-6,TRBJ1-6,TGTGCCAGCAGCTTATTCGCAAAATCCCAAACCTCCTATAATTCACCCCTCCACTTT,CASSLFAKSQTSYNSPLHF
NA,TRBD1,15,TRBV9,TRBJ2-1,TGTGCCAGCAGCGGAGGGAGGGACAGGGTCAATGAGCAGTTCTTC,CASSGGRDRVNEQFF
NA,NA,12,TRBV12-3/TRBV12-4,TRBJ1-6,TGTGCCAGCAGTTTCAAGGGTTCACCCCTCCACTTT,CASSFKGSPLHF
NA,TRBD2,16,TRBV10-3,TRBJ2-3,TGTGCCATCAGTGGTCCAGCGGGGGGCGAGGCGGATACGCAGTATTTT,CAISGPAGGEADTQYF
NA,TRBD1,15,TRBV6-2/TRBV6-3,TRBJ2-2,TGTGCCAGCAGTTCACAGGGGGCGCACACCGGGGAGCTGTTTTTT,CASSSQGAHTGELFF
NA,NA,15,TRBV3-1/TRBV3-2,TRBJ2-5,TGTGCCAGCAGCCAAGATAGGCTAGCCTCGGAGACCCAGTACTTC,CASSQDRLASETQYF
few,TRBD1,12,TRBV5-1,TRBJ1-4,TGCGCCAGCAGCTTCGGGACAGGGGATCTGTTTTTT,CASSFGTGDLFF